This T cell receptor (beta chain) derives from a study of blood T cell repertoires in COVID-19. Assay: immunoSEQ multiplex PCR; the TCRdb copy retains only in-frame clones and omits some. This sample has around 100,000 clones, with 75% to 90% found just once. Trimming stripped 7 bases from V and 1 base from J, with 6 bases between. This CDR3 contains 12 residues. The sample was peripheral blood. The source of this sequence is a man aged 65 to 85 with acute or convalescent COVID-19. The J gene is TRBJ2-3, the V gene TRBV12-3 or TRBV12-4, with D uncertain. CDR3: CASTRGTDTQYF. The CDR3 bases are TGTGCCAGCACTCGGGGCACAGATACGCAGTATTTT.